The next 32 T cell receptor beta chains were all read from a single sample in a study of T cell repertoires in cytomegalovirus infection (dated by TCRdb to the late 2010s). These receptors have no identified antigens. TCRdb lists the instrument as Illumina HiSeq 1500. TCRdb ran its own pipeline on the public reads, namely fastp trimming at Q25 and MiXCR clone calling, and kept in-frame beta chains. Every entry covers one CDR3 protein and lists the most common genes and DNA from its rows. The sample records about 830,000 distinct CDR3 sequences, over 25% of which are singletons. The top ten hold 9.5% to 15% of the sample. The treatment or condition label, as the study defines it: in vitro stimulation with specific CMV peptide epitopes to enrich CMV-specific T cells. The sequenced sample was cultured CD8+ T cells from PBMCs, obtained from culture after CMV antigen stimulation. These receptors were obtained from a human donor in good health (CMV status not recorded). Some clones in this sample may be carry-over from other donors' samples.

The chain is built from TRBV6-8 and TRBJ2-7; possible D gene TRBD1, 6 bases. Per the germline V gene, CDR1 is MNHGY and CDR2 is SAAAGT. This CDR3 has 14 amino acids. The V end was cut by 10 bases, the J end by 2 bases, with 18 bases between. The CDR3 region is CATYPRDTTYEQYF. The CDR3 DNA follows: TGTGCCACCTACCCTAGGGACACGACCTACGAGCAGTACTTC.

This clonotype turned up a few times. The gene calls are TRBV12-5 and TRBJ2-1, with D perhaps TRBD1 (6 bases). From germline, CDR1 is LGHNT and CDR2 FRNRAP. CDR3 size: 15 residues. The V end was cut by 6 bases, the J end by 3 bases, with 15 bases between. Here the CDR3 DNA reads TGTGCTAGTGGCGTGGGGACACCTTACTACAATGAGCAGTTCTTC. Translating it yields CASGVGTPYYNEQFF. Combining the CDR3 with reference TRBV12-5 and TRBJ2-1 gives the whole variable domain DARVTQTPRHKVTEMGQEVTMRCQPILGHNTVFWYRQTMMQGLELLAYFRNRAPLDDSGMPKDRFSAEMPDATLATLKIQPSEPRDSAVYFCASGVGTPYYNEQFFGPGTRLTVL.

The genes are TRBV27 and TRBJ1-2; TRBD1 might be the D (5 bases). The CDR3 spans 14 residues. The germline gives CDR1 MNHEY, CDR2 SMNVEV (reference sequence). The V gene lost 5 bases and the J gene lost 4 bases, with 14 bases spanning the gap. Written as DNA, the CDR3 is TGTGCCAGCAGTCATCAGGGAGGAGGCTATGGCTACACCTTC. Protein product: CASSHQGGGYGYTF.

This clonotype was found a few times. J is TRBJ2-3 and V is TRBV7-6; the match to TRBD2 covers 8 bases. Losses at the gene ends were 5 bases for V and 5 bases for J; bases not matched to a gene: 12. The germline gives CDR1 SGHVS, CDR2 FNYEAQ. The CDR3 loop spans 16 amino acids. CDR3 nucleotides: TGTGCCAGCAGCCAGGGAGCGGGGGCTGAGATAGATACGCAGTATTTT. This sequence encodes CASSQGAGAEIDTQYF.

The gene calls are TRBV28 and TRBJ2-1; 8 bases are a match to TRBD2. V was pared by 6 bases and J by 2 bases, with 6 bases of the junction left unmatched. Germline CDR1 MDHEN, CDR2 SYDVKM. The CDR3 has 15 amino acids. The CDR3 bases are TGTGCCAGCAGAGGACTAGCTGAAACCTACAATGAGCAGTTCTTC. Protein product: CASRGLAETYNEQFF.

The CDR3 reads CASRSGQGAYNEQFF. In DNA form, the CDR3 reads TGTGCCAGCAGGTCGGGACAGGGGGCCTACAATGAGCAGTTCTTC. The chain couples TRBV7-6 to TRBJ2-1; 11 bases match TRBD1. The CDR3 is made up of 15 amino acids. Trimming cost V 6 bases and J 2 bases; bases outside gene matches: 3. Germline V gene data show CDR1 as SGHVS and CDR2 as FNYEAQ.

Here the CDR3 reads CASSPGGLPPNYGYTF. The CDR3 DNA follows: TGTGCCAGCAGTCCCGGCGGGCTACCCCCTAACTATGGCTACACCTTC. This chain links TRBV28 with TRBJ1-2; D gene unclear. CDR3 size: 16 residues. The V end lost 5 bases, the J end lost 0 bases, and 16 bases lay between the germline ends. Germline values: CDR1 MDHEN, CDR2 SYDVKM.

The chain has TRBV2 and TRBJ1-5; D gene unclear. The V end lost 0 bases, the J end lost 0 bases, and 9 bases lay between the germline ends. Per the germline V gene, CDR1 is SNHLY and CDR2 is FYNNEI. This CDR3 has 16 residues. The CDR3 here is CASSEAAPTSNQPQHF. The CDR3, as DNA: TGTGCCAGCAGTGAAGCTGCACCAACTAGCAATCAGCCCCAGCATTTT. The whole variable domain, remainder taken from reference TRBV2 and TRBJ1-5, is EPEVTQTPSHQVTQMGQEVILRCVPISNHLYFYWYRQILGQKVEFLVSFYNNEISEKSEIFDDQFSVERPDGSNFTLKIRSTKLEDSAMYFCASSEAAPTSNQPQHFGDGTRLSIL.

In this sample, this clonotype turned up a few times. The V gene is TRBV7-8, the J gene TRBJ1-5; 7 bases are shared with TRBD1. The CDR3 runs 15 residues. Germline lookup yields CDR1 SGHVS and CDR2 FQNEAQ. V gave up 5 bases and J gave up 7 bases; unmatched junction bases: 11. CDR3 sequence: CASSHPRGLDQPQHF. Here the CDR3 DNA reads TGTGCCAGCAGCCACCCAAGGGGGCTCGACCAGCCCCAGCATTTT.

This chain joins TRBV12-3 or TRBV12-4 and TRBJ1-5; 7 nucleotides agree with TRBD1. Trimming took 5 bases from V and 3 from J; bases not matched to a gene: 7. CDR3 length equals 15 residues. CDR3 sequence (DNA): TGTGCCAGCAGTCCGGACAGGTTGGCCAATCAGCCCCAGCATTTT. This gives the protein CASSPDRLANQPQHF.

The V and J genes are TRBV27 and TRBJ2-7, with 9 bases lining up with TRBD2. The CDR3 length is 16 residues. Looked up from germline, CDR1 is MNHEY and CDR2 is SMNVEV (reference sequence). Trimming took 5 bases from V and 3 from J; bases not matched to a gene: 11. The CDR3 region is CASSPKVLAGFYEQYF. In nucleotides, the CDR3 is TGTGCCAGCAGTCCCAAAGTACTAGCGGGTTTCTACGAGCAGTACTTC.

The chain combines TRBV11-3 with TRBJ2-1, with 9 bases lining up with TRBD2. Per the germline V gene, CDR1 is SGHNT and CDR2 is YENEEA. The CDR3 consists of 17 residues. The ends lost 5 bases at V and 3 bases at J; junction bases unmatched: 11. The chain's CDR3 is CASSRNSGGLGYNEQFF. The CDR3 DNA sequence: TGTGCCAGCAGCCGGAATAGCGGGGGTTTAGGCTACAATGAGCAGTTCTTC.

The V and J genes are TRBV18 and TRBJ2-6, with no clear D. Between the trimmed V and J ends, which lost 8 bases and 4 bases, there was a span of 9 bases. Germline assignment: CDR1 KGHSH and CDR2 LQKENI. The CDR3 has 13 amino acids. In nucleotides, the CDR3 is TGTGCCAGCCCCGGTCGGGGGGCCAACGTCCTGACTTTC. As protein: CASPGRGANVLTF.

The gene calls are TRBV27 and TRBJ2-1, with TRBD1 matching 7 bases. The germline gives CDR1 MNHEY, CDR2 SMNVEV (reference sequence). V lost 3 bases to trimming and J lost 2 bases; unmatched junction nucleotides: 7. The CDR3 has 16 residues. The CDR3 sequence is CASSLGQISPYNEQFF. The CDR3 DNA sequence: TGTGCCAGCAGTTTGGGACAGATCTCACCCTACAATGAGCAGTTCTTC.

J is TRBJ2-3 and V is TRBV5-5; 7 bases are shared with TRBD1. The CDR3 covers 16 residues. The V gene's germline CDR1 is SGHKS and CDR2 YYEKEE (reference sequence). Trimming removed 0 bases from V and 3 bases from J; junction bases left unmatched: 7. CDR3 DNA: TGTGCCAGCAGCTTGGCGACAGGGCGACTGACAGATACGCAGTATTTT. Encoded protein: CASSLATGRLTDTQYF. Using reference TRBV5-5 and TRBJ2-3 for the parts outside the CDR3, the full variable domain is DAGVTQSPTHLIKTRGQQVTLRCSPISGHKSVSWYQQVLGQGPQFIFQYYEKEERGRGNFPDRFSARQFPNYSSELNVNALLLGDSALYLCASSLATGRLTDTQYFGPGTRLTVL.

The rearrangement uses TRBV6-2 or TRBV6-3 and TRBJ1-3, with D possibly being TRBD1 (5 bases). V gave up 6 bases and J gave up 0 bases, with 12 bases separating them. In germline, CDR1 is MNHEY, CDR2 SVGEGT. The CDR3 contains 15 residues. CDR3 sequence (DNA): TGTGCCAGCAGATCGACAGACTACTCTGGAAACACCATATATTTT. Translating it yields CASRSTDYSGNTIYF.

J is TRBJ2-2 and V is TRBV7-9, with 8 nucleotides matching TRBD1. Looked up from germline, CDR1 is SEHNR and CDR2 is FQNEAQ (reference sequence). The CDR3 is made up of 18 amino acids. The V segment lost 4 bases and the J segment 2 bases; nucleotides outside the gene matches: 12. CDR3 protein: CASSSGAGTGVNTGELFF. CDR3 sequence (DNA): TGTGCCAGCAGCTCAGGGGCCGGGACAGGAGTTAACACCGGGGAGCTGTTTTTT.

This clonotype was seen only a few times. The CDR3 DNA reads TGTGCCAGTAGTATCTCTCTCGGCAATGAGCAGTTCTTC. It specifies CASSISLGNEQFF. The V and J genes are TRBV19 and TRBJ2-1; D call uncertain. Per the germline V gene, CDR1 is LNHDA and CDR2 is SQIVND (reference sequence). The CDR3 covers 13 residues. The V and J ends lost 3 bases and 6 bases respectively, with 9 bases between them.

CDR3 sequence: CASSGTPGRQSDGYTF. For the CDR3, the DNA is TGTGCCAGCAGTGGCACCCCGGGGCGACAGAGCGATGGCTACACCTTC. The chain combines TRBV25-1 with TRBJ1-2; a weak D match, TRBD1 (5 bases). CDR1 MGHDK and CDR2 SYGVNS come from the germline V gene. Trimming took 4 bases from V and 6 from J, leaving 21 bases between them. CDR3 length: 16 residues.

This clonotype has more than one count but fewer than ten. This chain links TRBV9 with TRBJ1-1; the match to TRBD1 covers 9 bases. The J segment lost 5 bases and the V segment lost 2 bases, leaving 16 bases of the junction unmatched. CDR3 length equals 18 residues. CDR1 is SGDLS, CDR2 YYNGEE, per germline. Written as DNA, the CDR3 is TGTGCCAGCAGCGTCAGGAGCGTCGGGACAGGGTGGACTACTGAAGCTTTCTTT. Its protein product is CASSVRSVGTGWTTEAFF.

This clonotype was seen a few times. The V call is TRBV3-1, the J call TRBJ1-1, with a possible D match to TRBD1 (6 bases). There are 15 residues in the CDR3. V shed 5 bases and J shed 4 bases, with 17 bases lying between them. In germline, CDR1 is LGHDT, CDR2 YNNKEL (reference sequence). The CDR3 is CASSTSEQGSTEAFF. The CDR3 nucleotides are TGTGCCAGCAGCACTTCGGAACAGGGAAGCACTGAAGCTTTCTTT.

Ten or more counts support this clonotype. This chain links TRBV7-9 with TRBJ2-6; D perhaps matches TRBD1 (6 bases). Trimming took off 2 bases at V and 2 bases at J, with 7 bases between the two ends. CDR3 length: 15 residues. Germline loops: CDR1 SEHNR, CDR2 FQNEAQ (reference sequence). The CDR3 region is CASSLSGAGANVLTF. The CDR3 DNA sequence: TGTGCCAGCAGCTTATCAGGGGCTGGGGCCAACGTCCTGACTTTC.

This chain joins TRBV4-1 and TRBJ2-7; 11 bases agree with TRBD1. The trim removed 0 bases at V and 3 bases at J, leaving 7 bases unmatched. Germline CDR1 and CDR2: MGHRA and YSYEKL. This CDR3 spans 17 amino acids. The DNA of the CDR3 is TGCGCCAGCAGCCAAGATACGGGACAGGGGGTTGGCTACGAGCAGTACTTC. This codes for CASSQDTGQGVGYEQYF.

V and J are TRBV6-1 and TRBJ2-7; 7 bases map to TRBD1. The V gene's germline CDR1 is MNHNS and CDR2 SASEGT. Losses at the gene ends were 4 bases for V and 0 bases for J; bases not matched to a gene: 9. CDR3 length equals 16 residues. The CDR3 loop is CASSAAYDRDSYEQYV. Written as DNA, the CDR3 is TGTGCCAGCAGTGCCGCGTATGACAGGGACTCCTACGAGCAGTACGTC.

The CDR3 loop reads CASKPEAGAGNTIYF. As DNA, the CDR3 is TGTGCCAGCAAACCAGAGGCGGGGGCTGGAAACACCATATATTTT. The rearrangement links TRBV7-6 to TRBJ1-3, with D perhaps TRBD1 (5 bases). CDR1 is SGHVS, CDR2 FNYEAQ, per germline. The CDR3 length is 15 residues. Deletions cut 7 bases from V and 2 bases from J, with 15 bases between. The variable domain in full, completed from reference TRBV7-6 and TRBJ1-3, reads GAGVSQSPRYKVTKRGQDVALRCDPISGHVSLYWYRQALGQGPEFLTYFNYEAQQDKSGLPNDRFSAERPEGSISTLTIQRTEQRDSAMYRCASKPEAGAGNTIYFGEGSWLTVV.

This chain links TRBV7-9 with TRBJ1-4; D is ambiguous. Germline values: CDR1 SEHNR, CDR2 FQNEAQ (reference sequence). This CDR3 comprises 15 residues. V dropped 3 bases and J dropped 10 bases, with 18 bases sitting between them. The CDR3 region is CASSLGIRNDGKLFF. The CDR3 DNA reads as TGTGCCAGCAGCTTGGGAATCCGGAATGACGGAAAACTGTTTTTT.

This clonotype was observed a handful of times. The chain employs TRBV20-1 and TRBJ1-1, with TRBD1 as a possible D gene (5 bases). Between the trimmed V and J ends, which lost 1 base and 3 bases, there was a span of 12 bases. Germline V gene sequence: CDR1 DFQATT, CDR2 SNEGSKA (reference sequence). The CDR3 is 14 amino acids. This CDR3 is CSARVPRVDTEAFF. The CDR3 coding sequence is TGCAGTGCTAGAGTCCCCAGGGTAGACACTGAAGCTTTCTTT.

The chain couples TRBV4-2 to TRBJ2-2, with 9 nucleotides matching TRBD1. This CDR3 is built from 15 residues. Looked up from germline, CDR1 is LGHNA and CDR2 is YNFKEQ. After removal of 7 bases from V and 3 bases from J, the junction contained 6 bases not matched to a gene. For the CDR3, the DNA is TGTGCCAGCACCTCTCGGGACAGGGACACCGGGGAGCTGTTTTTT. Translated, it gives CASTSRDRDTGELFF.

There are a few counts of this clonotype. A much larger clone sits a single nucleotide away, making a read error possible. The rearrangement links TRBV7-6 to TRBJ1-2; tentatively, D is TRBD1 (6 bases). The CDR3 extends over 13 amino acids. V was cut by 4 bases and J by 3 bases, with 9 bases left in between. Germline CDR1 SGHVS, CDR2 FNYEAQ. For the CDR3, the DNA is TGTGCCAGCAGCTCGCCAGGGGACTATGGCTACACCTTC. Encoded protein: CASSSPGDYGYTF.

This clonotype appeared many times. For the CDR3, the DNA is TGTGCCAGCAGCTCTGGGACAGGAGCTTTCTTT. Translating gives CASSSGTGAFF. V gene TRBV7-8 combines with J gene TRBJ1-1; TRBD1 matches at 8 bases. The V segment lost 4 bases and the J segment 10 bases; nucleotides outside the gene matches: 2. In germline, CDR1 is SGHVS, CDR2 FQNEAQ. The CDR3 contains 11 residues.

This chain joins TRBV6-5 and TRBJ2-5; 8 bases agree with TRBD2. The CDR3 spans 16 residues. CDR1 MNHEY and CDR2 SVGAGI come from the germline V gene. V was clipped by 6 bases and J by 0 bases; unmatched bases: 9. The CDR3 protein is CASRLGLAEYQETQYF. CDR3 in DNA: TGTGCCAGCAGACTCGGACTAGCAGAGTACCAAGAGACCCAGTACTTC.

This clonotype was detected a few times. The rearrangement links TRBV5-4 to TRBJ2-7; 9 positions agree with TRBD1. This CDR3 contains 15 residues. Germline V gene lookup returns CDR1 SGHNT and CDR2 YYREEE (reference sequence). V shed 3 bases, J shed 0 bases, and the junction held 4 bases outside the gene matches. DNA for the CDR3: TGTGCCAGCAGCTACGGGACAGGGAGCTCCTACGAGCAGTACGTC. Translation gives CASSYGTGSSYEQYV.